Described below is a single T cell receptor beta chain sequence and its context. Its specificity is not known. The data stem from a study of T cell responses to AZD1222 COVID-19 vaccine. Study-wide results and caveats: Among those given AZD1222, only 5 to 7 were seropositive at baseline. With dominance at 160-218 and 743-854, vaccine-associated CD4 TCRs spanned spike. Spike-specific TCR breadth and depth rose after two AZD1222 doses. The reported proportion of spike-specific TCRs targeting unmutated variant regions was nearly half.

Sequenced by immunoSEQ multiplex PCR; TCRdb stores in-frame clones only, minus some. This table holds approximately 120,000 clones, 80% to 90% found once. The CDR3 is 17 amino acids. V lost 4 bases to trimming and J lost 7 bases; unmatched junction nucleotides: 12. Germline V gene sequence: CDR1 MDHEN, CDR2 SYDVKM. The rearrangement joins TRBV28 to TRBJ1-6; 8 nucleotides agree with TRBD1. Here the sequenced sample was peripheral blood, taken on day 0 of AZD1222 vaccination. This clonotype was sampled from an adult in good health. Here the CDR3 reads CASSSRRQGIYNSPLHF. The CDR3 bases are TGTGCCAGCAGTTCCCGAAGACAGGGGATTTACAATTCACCCCTCCACTTT.